This T cell receptor (beta chain) was identified during a study of cytomegalovirus exposure and HLA in healthy donors. Study-level results: In a later analysis, HLA-C alleles had the fewest associated TCRs, DRB1 alleles the most.

As concerns this clone: The antigen is undetermined.

The PCR ran on 60 Vbeta and 13 Jbeta primers. Generated by immunoSEQ multiplex PCR, the TCRdb table keeps only in-frame clones and is missing some. The table shows some 130,000 clones, with about 61% occurring only once. Germline V CDR1 and CDR2: MNHEY, SMNVEV (reference sequence). The V end lost 5 bases, the J end lost 1 base, and 9 bases lay between the germline ends. The CDR3 consists of 14 residues. The sequence was obtained from a woman in her 40s in good health and CMV-seronegative. The chain recombines TRBV27 with TRBJ1-5; no clear D gene. The material sequenced was PBMCs. The CDR3 DNA is TGTGCCAGCAGTATAACCGGGAGCAATCAGCCCCAGCATTTT. Residues: CASSITGSNQPQHF.